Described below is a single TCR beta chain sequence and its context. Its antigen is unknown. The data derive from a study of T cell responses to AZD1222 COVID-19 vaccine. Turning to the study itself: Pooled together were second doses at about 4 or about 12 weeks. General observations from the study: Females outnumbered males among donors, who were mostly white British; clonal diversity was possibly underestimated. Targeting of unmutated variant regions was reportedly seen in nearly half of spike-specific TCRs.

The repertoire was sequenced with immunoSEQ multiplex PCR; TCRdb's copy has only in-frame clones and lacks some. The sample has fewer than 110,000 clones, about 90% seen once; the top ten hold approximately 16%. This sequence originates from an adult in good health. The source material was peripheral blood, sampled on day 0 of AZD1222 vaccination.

DNA for the CDR3: TGTGCCAGCTCACCAACCGGGGGTTTTGAGTCTGGAAACACCATATATTTT. It translates to CASSPTGGFESGNTIYF. This chain joins TRBV18 and TRBJ1-3, with D perhaps TRBD1 (5 bases). This CDR3 region has 17 residues. V lost 2 bases to trimming and J lost 1 base, with 15 bases between them. Per germline, CDR1 KGHSH and CDR2 LQKENI. The complete variable domain, with remaining parts taken from reference TRBV18 and TRBJ1-3, reads NAGVMQNPRHLVRRRGQEARLRCSPMKGHSHVYWYRQLPEEGLKFMVYLQKENIIDESGMPKERFSAEFPKEGPSILRIQQVVRGDSAAYFCASSPTGGFESGNTIYFGEGSWLTVV.